The rows below give T cell receptor beta chains drawn from one sample of a study of shared clonotypes between healthy human individuals. Assay used: immunoSEQ multiplex PCR; TCRdb lists only in-frame clones, some missing. Among 1.5 million to 2.5 million clones listed, around 96% were seen once. The sequencing input was naive CD8+ T cells sorted from blood. The receptors were gathered from a man younger than 30 in good health. The CDR3 runs from the conserved cysteine through the conserved F or W. The order of the fields is V gene, D gene, J gene, CDR3 DNA, CDR3 protein. D genes are given only for firm matches.

>TRBV4-1|TRBD1|TRBJ1-2
TGCGCCAGCAGCCATCCCGCACCCAGGGGGGTTATCTATGGCTACACCTTC
CASSHPAPRGVIYGYTF
>TRBV29-1|TRBD1|TRBJ2-7
TGCAGCGTGGATGGGACAGGGGGTTTCGACGAGCAGTACTTC
CSVDGTGGFDEQYF
>TRBV4-1|TRBD2|TRBJ2-7
TGCGCCAGCAGCCCGAAGGGGGCTAGCGGGGGGTACGAGCAGTACTTC
CASSPKGASGGYEQYF
>TRBV7-9|-|TRBJ2-7
TGTGCCAGCAGCGAACAGGGTTCTAGATACGAGCAGTACTTC
CASSEQGSRYEQYF
>TRBV11-2|-|TRBJ2-2
TGTGCCAGCAGCGCCGGGGCCTACACCGGGGAGCTGTTTTTT
CASSAGAYTGELFF
>TRBV19|-|TRBJ1-5
TGTGCCAGTAGTGGGAACAGGGAGTCAGGGGAATATAGCAATCAGCCCCAGCATTTT
CASSGNRESGEYSNQPQHF
>TRBV4-1|TRBD2|TRBJ2-7
TGCGCCAGCAGCCAAGAGAGTGCGGGAGGTTCCTACGAGCAGTACTTC
CASSQESAGGSYEQYF
>TRBV5-1|-|TRBJ2-1
TGCGCCAGCAGCAGTGACCCACCGGAGCAGTTCTTC
CASSSDPPEQFF
>TRBV7-9|-|TRBJ1-2
TGTGCCAGCAGCCCCCCGGGGCTAGTTAACTATGGCTACACCTTC
CASSPPGLVNYGYTF
>TRBV4-1|-|TRBJ2-7
TGCGCCAGCAGCCAAGAAATCGGTGCGGCGGGGGCGAGCAAGTACTTC
CASSQEIGAAGASKYF
>TRBV29-1|-|TRBJ1-2
TGCAGCGTTGATGGTTCGGATTCTGGATTCTACACCTTC
CSVDGSDSGFYTF